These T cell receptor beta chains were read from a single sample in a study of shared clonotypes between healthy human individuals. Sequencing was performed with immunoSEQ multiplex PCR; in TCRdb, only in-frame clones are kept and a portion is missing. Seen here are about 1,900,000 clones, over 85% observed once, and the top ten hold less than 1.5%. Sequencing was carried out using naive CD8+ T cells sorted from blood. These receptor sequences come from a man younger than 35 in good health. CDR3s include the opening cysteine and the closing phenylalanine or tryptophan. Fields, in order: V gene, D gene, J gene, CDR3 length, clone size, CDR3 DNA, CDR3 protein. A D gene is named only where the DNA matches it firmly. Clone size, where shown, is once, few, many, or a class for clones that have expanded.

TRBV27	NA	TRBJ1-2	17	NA	TGTGCCAGCAGTCTTCACCCCCCTCTCTCGGAGGCCTATGGCTACACCTTC	CASSLHPPLSEAYGYTF
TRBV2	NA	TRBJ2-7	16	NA	TGTGCCAGCAGTCAGGGTACAGGCCCTATCTGGGGCGAGCAGTACTTC	CASSQGTGPIWGEQYF
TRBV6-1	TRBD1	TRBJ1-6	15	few	TGTGCCAGCAGTTCGGGACAGGAGGTTAATTCACCCCTCCACTTT	CASSSGQEVNSPLHF
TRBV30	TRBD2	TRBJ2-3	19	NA	TGTGCCTGGAGTCCTTACTCCCTCGGACTAGCGGGAGTAGGAGATACGCAGTATTTT	CAWSPYSLGLAGVGDTQYF
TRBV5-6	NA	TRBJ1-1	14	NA	TGTGCCAGCAGCATAAGGGTGAGGAGCACTGAAGCTTTCTTT	CASSIRVRSTEAFF
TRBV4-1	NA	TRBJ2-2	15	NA	TGCGCCAGCAGCCCTAGGGGGGGATACACCGGGGAGCTGTTTTTT	CASSPRGGYTGELFF
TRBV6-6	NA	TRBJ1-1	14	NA	TGTGCCAGCAGTTACTCCGGCGGGAACACTGAAGCTTTCTTT	CASSYSGGNTEAFF
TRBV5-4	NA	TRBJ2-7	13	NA	TGTGCCAGCAGACCGTCGGGTGAGTCCGGGCAGTACTTC	CASRPSGESGQYF
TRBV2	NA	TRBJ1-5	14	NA	TGTGCCAGCAGTGAAGTGTCAGCCCAATTTCCCCAGCATTTT	CASSEVSAQFPQHF
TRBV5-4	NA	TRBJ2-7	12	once	TGTGCCAGCAGCAGGGAGTCCTACGAGCAGTACTTC	CASSRESYEQYF
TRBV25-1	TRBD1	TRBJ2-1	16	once	TGTGCCAGCAGTGACCCCCCGGGACAGGGATACAATGAGCAGTTCTTC	CASSDPPGQGYNEQFF